This T cell receptor (beta chain) is from a study of T-cell reconstitution after alpha-beta-depleted transplantation in children. Unique molecular identifiers were built into the TCRbeta library. TCRdb recomputed calls from the PCR reads with MiXCR, one row per CDR3 protein. Among 230,000 or so distinct CDR3 sequences listed, roughly a tenth were seen once. The length of the CDR3 is 19 residues. Germline CDR1 reads SGHNT; CDR2 reads YYREEE (reference sequence). Between the trimmed V and J ends, which lost 1 base and 2 bases, there was a span of 25 bases. At least ten counts were recorded for this clonotype.

This sequence joins TRBV5-4 and TRBJ2-7, with D possibly TRBD2 on 6 matching bases. The starting material was PBMCs from the stem cell graft donor, obtained from the stem cell graft. The sequence was collected from a human donor who donated a stem cell graft to a child with SCID. In nucleotides, the CDR3 is TGTGCCAGCAGCTTGTTTTCGCTTTTAGGAGGGTCCCCGCCCTACGAGCAGTACTTC. It translates to CASSLFSLLGGSPPYEQYF.